This T cell receptor (beta chain) was observed in a study of blood T cell repertoires in COVID-19. The wider study: Samples taken during acute and convalescent COVID-19 were collected in the United States, Italy and Spain.

Two negative PCRs, clearance, or symptom resolution were required of recovered Cohort 3 donors. Trimming cost V 1 base and J 3 bases; bases outside gene matches: 9. This CDR3 has 17 amino acids. CDR1 and CDR2 from the germline V gene are LNHNV and YYDKDF (reference sequence). The data were produced by immunoSEQ multiplex PCR, yet TCRdb's version contains in-frame clones alone and is incomplete. The sample has around 300,000 clones, 88% seen once. The rearrangement links TRBV15 to TRBJ1-3; 7 positions agree with TRBD1. Sequencing was performed on PBMCs or T cells enriched from blood (not recorded which). This sequence originates from a woman in her 30s who had recovered from COVID-19. CDR3 amino acids: CATSRGTEGAGGNTIYF. Here the CDR3 DNA reads TGTGCCACCAGCAGAGGAACGGAGGGGGCGGGTGGAAACACCATATATTTT.